This record covers a single TCR beta chain. The antigen remains unidentified. CDR1 SGHVS and CDR2 FQNEAQ come from the germline V gene. Trimming stripped 5 bases from V and 2 bases from J, with 18 bases between. The CDR3 spans 16 residues. The sample comes from a study of early T cells in non-severe SARS-CoV-2 infection. Study background: Whole-blood bulk RNA, unsorted, was sequenced, and chains were unpaired.

cDNA molecules, individually, were tagged with unique molecular identifiers. TCRdb re-called the 5' RACE reads with MiXCR, one entry per CDR3 protein. The repertoire holds roughly 56,000 distinct CDR3 sequences, with approximately 8.4% as singletons. Findings of the study overall: A preference for anti-spike CD8 responses marked VDJdb matching, which missed private and CD4 specificities.

The TCR sequence derives from an adult who was a healthcare worker with PCR-confirmed SARS-CoV-2 infection or an uninfected control (not recorded which). The specimen sequenced was whole blood. J is TRBJ2-5 and V is TRBV7-8; D possibly corresponds to TRBD2 (6 bases). The CDR3 loop is CASSPPTRETQETQYF. CDR3 nucleotides: TGTGCCAGCAGCCCACCGACTAGAGAGACACAAGAGACCCAGTACTTC.